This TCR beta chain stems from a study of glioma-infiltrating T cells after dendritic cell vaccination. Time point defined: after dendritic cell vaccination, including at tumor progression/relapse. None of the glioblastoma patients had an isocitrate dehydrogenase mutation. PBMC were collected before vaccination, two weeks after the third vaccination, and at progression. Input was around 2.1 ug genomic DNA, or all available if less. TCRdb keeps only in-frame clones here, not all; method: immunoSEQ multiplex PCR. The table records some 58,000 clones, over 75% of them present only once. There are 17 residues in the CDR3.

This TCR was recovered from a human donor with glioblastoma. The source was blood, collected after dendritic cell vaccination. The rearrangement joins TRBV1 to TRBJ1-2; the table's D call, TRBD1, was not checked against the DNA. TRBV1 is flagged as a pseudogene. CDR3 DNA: TGCACCAGCAGCGAAATCCACCGGGACAACGACCGTCTGGGCTACACCTTC. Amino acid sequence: CTSSEIHRDNDRLGYTF.